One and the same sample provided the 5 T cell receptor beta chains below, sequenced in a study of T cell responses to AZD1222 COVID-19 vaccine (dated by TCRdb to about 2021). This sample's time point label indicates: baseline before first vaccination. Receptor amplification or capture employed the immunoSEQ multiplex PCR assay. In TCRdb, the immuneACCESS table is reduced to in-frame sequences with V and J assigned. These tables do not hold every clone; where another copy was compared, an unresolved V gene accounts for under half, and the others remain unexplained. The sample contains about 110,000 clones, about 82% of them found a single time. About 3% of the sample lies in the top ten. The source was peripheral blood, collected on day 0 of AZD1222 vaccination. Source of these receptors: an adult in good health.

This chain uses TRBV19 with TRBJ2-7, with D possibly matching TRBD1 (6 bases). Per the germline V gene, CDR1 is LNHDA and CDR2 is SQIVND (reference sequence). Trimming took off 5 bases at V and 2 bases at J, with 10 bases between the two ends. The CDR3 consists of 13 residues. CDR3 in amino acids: CASSGGGAYEQYF. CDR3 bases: TGTGCCAGTAGTGGGGGCGGCGCCTACGAGCAGTACTTC.

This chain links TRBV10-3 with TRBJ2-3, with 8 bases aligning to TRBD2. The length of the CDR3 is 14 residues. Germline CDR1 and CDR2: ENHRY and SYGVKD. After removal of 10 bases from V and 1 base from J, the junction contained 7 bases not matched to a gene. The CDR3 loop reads CATREGGGTDTQYF. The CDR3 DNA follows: TGTGCCACCCGGGAGGGGGGAGGCACAGATACGCAGTATTTT.

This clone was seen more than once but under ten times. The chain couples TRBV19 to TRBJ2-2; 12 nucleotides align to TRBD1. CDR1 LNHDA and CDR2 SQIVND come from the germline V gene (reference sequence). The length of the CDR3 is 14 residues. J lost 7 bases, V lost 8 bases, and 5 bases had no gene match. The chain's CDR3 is CASSGQGAGGELFF. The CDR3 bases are TGTGCCAGTTCGGGACAGGGGGCCGGCGGGGAGCTGTTTTTT.

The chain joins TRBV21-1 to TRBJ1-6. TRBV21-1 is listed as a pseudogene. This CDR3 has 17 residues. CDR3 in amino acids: CASSKVNSTAMNSPLHF. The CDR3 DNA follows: TGTGCCAGCAGCAAAGTAAATAGTACCGCCATGAATTCACCCCTCCACTTT.

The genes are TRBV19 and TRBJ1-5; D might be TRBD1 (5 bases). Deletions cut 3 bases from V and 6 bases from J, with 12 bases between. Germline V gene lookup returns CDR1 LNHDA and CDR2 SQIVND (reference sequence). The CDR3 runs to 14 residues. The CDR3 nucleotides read TGTGCCAGTAGTATGGCCAGGGCTGCTCAGCCCCAGCATTTT. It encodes CASSMARAAQPQHF.